These 2 T cell receptor beta chains were all obtained from the same sample, sequenced in a study of human CD8 memory T cell subsets. UMI-labeled 5' RACE was the method by which TCR beta libraries were made. TCRdb reanalyzed the 5' RACE reads and collapses them to one entry per CDR3 protein, without DNA. Recorded here are 15,000 or so distinct CDR3 sequences; the top ten clones represent 5.5% to 6%. The sequenced material came from CD8+ stem-like memory T cells (TSCM and TCM) sorted from PBMCs. Subset specified: stem-like memory CD8 T cells (TSTEM), CCR7+ PD-1- TIGIT-. These receptors came from a human donor in good health.

This clonotype counts as medium-sized by frequency. The chain has TRBV19 and TRBJ1-2; TCRdb reports TRBD1, a call that lacks DNA to check it against. The CDR3 is 11 residues long. From germline, CDR1 is LNHDA and CDR2 SQIVND (reference sequence). The chain's CDR3 is CAISEGSGYTF.

CDR3 amino acids: CASSLWDSASYGYTF. V is TRBV28 and J is TRBJ1-2. CDR3 length: 15 amino acids. The germline CDR1 and CDR2 sequences are MDHEN and SYDVKM.